The 24 T cell receptor beta chains reported below all come from one sample, sequenced in a study of shared clonotypes between healthy human individuals (dated by TCRdb to about 2020). Receptors were amplified or captured by the immunoSEQ multiplex PCR assay. TCRdb provides this immuneACCESS table in a form limited to in-frame rearrangements. Some clones are lacking; in checked studies, under half of them reflect an unresolved V gene, and why the rest are absent is not known. The sample table holds 2 million to 3 million clones, of which roughly 93% were seen once. Clones ranked in the top ten supply roughly 0.36% of the sample. Sequenced material: naive CD4+ T cells from PBMCs. The sample's cell subset or site label, in plain terms: CD45RA+ positively selected. The receptors derive from a man between 18 and 35 years old in good health. Some clones in this sample may be carry-over from other donors' samples.

The J gene is TRBJ2-1, the V gene TRBV6-6; 9 bases fit TRBD2. The germline CDR1 and CDR2 sequences are MNHNY and SVGAGI (reference sequence). J lost 4 bases, V lost 1 base, and 2 bases had no gene match. The CDR3 is 15 amino acids. The CDR3 protein is CASSYLTSGYNEQFF. Here the CDR3 DNA reads TGTGCCAGCAGTTACTTGACTAGCGGTTACAATGAGCAGTTCTTC.

This chain links TRBV6-1 with TRBJ1-1, with 7 bases matching TRBD1. CDR1 and CDR2 from the germline V gene are MNHNS and SASEGT. The ends lost 4 bases at V and 7 bases at J; junction bases unmatched: 3. This CDR3 contains 12 residues. Written as DNA, the CDR3 is TGTGCCAGCAGTGTGAGGGACAGTGAAGCTTTCTTT. It translates to CASSVRDSEAFF.

The chain employs TRBV7-9 and TRBJ2-3; TRBD1 matches 7 bases. The CDR3 is 15 amino acids. Looked up from germline, CDR1 is SEHNR and CDR2 is FQNEAQ (reference sequence). Trimming took 6 bases from V and 4 from J; bases not matched to a gene: 10. CDR3 nucleotide sequence: TGTGCCAGCAGACTAACAGGGGACGTTGCAGATACGCAGTATTTT. Protein: CASRLTGDVADTQYF.

The gene calls are TRBV18 and TRBJ1-5; no definite D call. Per the germline V gene, CDR1 is KGHSH and CDR2 is LQKENI. Trimming removed 1 base at V and 2 bases at J, with 12 bases between. The CDR3 is 16 residues long. Here the CDR3 DNA reads TGTGCCAGCTCACCACACCCTCAGGTTGGCAATCAGCCCCAGCATTTT. Translated, it gives CASSPHPQVGNQPQHF.

The chain links TRBV5-1 to TRBJ2-5; no clear D gene. V shed 3 bases and J shed 0 bases, with 6 bases lying between them. Germline CDR1 SGHRS, CDR2 YFSETQ. The CDR3 is made up of 13 amino acids. The CDR3 sequence is CASSSQYQETQYF. Written as DNA, the CDR3 is TGCGCCAGCAGCTCCCAGTACCAAGAGACCCAGTACTTC.

Points on this clone: Other DNA sequences from this sample encode an identical CDR3 as well. The rearrangement joins TRBV29-1 to TRBJ2-2; 8 bases match TRBD1. After removal of 5 bases from V and 5 bases from J, the junction contained 1 base not matched to a gene. CDR3 length: 12 amino acids. Germline V CDR1 and CDR2: SQVTM, ANQGSEA. CDR3 protein: CSVRQGTGELFF. The DNA of the CDR3 is TGCAGCGTTAGACAGGGGACCGGGGAGCTGTTTTTT.

This chain links TRBV7-9 with TRBJ2-5; D uncertain. The CDR3 has 12 amino acids. The germline CDR1 and CDR2 sequences are SEHNR and FQNEAQ (reference sequence). The V and J ends lost 5 bases and 3 bases respectively, with 7 bases between them. CDR3 protein: CASSEWKETQYF. CDR3 DNA: TGTGCCAGCAGCGAATGGAAAGAGACCCAGTACTTC. Together with reference TRBV7-9 and TRBJ2-5, the CDR3 gives the full variable domain: DTGVSQNPRHKITKRGQNVTFRCDPISEHNRLYWYRQTLGQGPEFLTYFQNEAQLEKSRLLSDRFSAERPKGSFSTLEIQRTEQGDSAMYLCASSEWKETQYFGPGTRLLVL.

This clone is a singleton in its sample. J is TRBJ2-3 and V is TRBV4-1, with 10 bases lining up with TRBD2. CDR1 and CDR2 (germline): MGHRA, YSYEKL. The V gene end was trimmed by 1 base and the J gene end by 6 bases; junction bases not matched to a gene: 13. This CDR3 spans 18 amino acids. The CDR3 DNA is TGCGCCAGCAGCCAAGTTCGTGGGCTAGCGGGGGATGGGGATACGCAGTATTTT. This sequence encodes CASSQVRGLAGDGDTQYF.

The chain recombines TRBV6-5 with TRBJ1-2; no reliable D call. V was cut by 5 bases and J by 6 bases, with 16 bases left in between. The germline CDR1 and CDR2 sequences are MNHEY and SVGAGI. The CDR3 loop spans 14 amino acids. The CDR3 bases are TGTGCCAGCAGTCCCGATGGGAGTAGGGATGGCTACACCTTC. Its protein product is CASSPDGSRDGYTF.

J is TRBJ2-3 and V is TRBV5-1, with 13 bases fitting TRBD2. The CDR3 length is 16 residues. The germline V gene encodes CDR1 SGHRS and CDR2 YFSETQ. Trimming at V came to 0 bases and at J to 8 bases, leaving 6 bases not matched to a gene. The CDR3 spells CASSLGRTSGSSTQYF. The CDR3 nucleotides read TGCGCCAGCAGCTTGGGTAGGACTAGCGGGAGCAGTACGCAGTATTTT.

V gene TRBV30 combines with J gene TRBJ1-2; no definite D call. The CDR3 has 14 amino acids. The V gene's germline CDR1 is GTSNPN and CDR2 SVGIG (reference sequence). Trimming left V 0 bases short and J 4 bases short, with 12 bases between. The CDR3 coding sequence is TGTGCCTGGAGTGTCTCGAGGGTTAGCTATGGCTACACCTTC. Protein product: CAWSVSRVSYGYTF. The whole variable domain, remainder taken from reference TRBV30 and TRBJ1-2, is SQTIHQWPATLVQPVGSPLSLECTVEGTSNPNLYWYRQAAGRGLQLLFYSVGIGQISSEVPQNLSASRPQDRQFILSSKKLLLSDSGFYLCAWSVSRVSYGYTFGSGTRLTVV.

The count of this clone is one. The J gene is TRBJ2-1, the V gene TRBV12-5, with TRBD2 as a possible D gene (6 bases). The CDR3 is made up of 15 amino acids. From germline, CDR1 is LGHNT and CDR2 FRNRAP. V was clipped by 5 bases and J by 7 bases, with 18 bases between them. The CDR3 bases are TGTGCTAGTGGTGGAGGGCTGAGTCGGGGGAATGAGCAGTTCTTC. It encodes CASGGGLSRGNEQFF.

CDR3 in amino acids: CASSLEAGRVYGYTF. CDR3 sequence (DNA): TGTGCCAGCAGCTTGGAGGCAGGGAGGGTATATGGCTACACCTTC. V gene TRBV5-8 combines with J gene TRBJ1-2; tentative D call: TRBD1 (5 bases). Germline CDR1 SGHTS, CDR2 YDEGEE. Trimming took 0 bases from V and 5 from J, leaving 14 bases between them. This CDR3 has 15 amino acids.

The chain combines TRBV5-1 with TRBJ2-2; D possibly uses TRBD1 or TRBD2 (5 bases each). Germline loops: CDR1 SGHRS, CDR2 YFSETQ. The CDR3 totals 14 residues. V gave up 7 bases and J gave up 1 base, with 11 bases separating them. The CDR3 reads CASWGTVNTGELFF. The CDR3 DNA is TGCGCCAGCTGGGGGACCGTGAACACCGGGGAGCTGTTTTTT. The full variable domain, its missing parts supplied by reference TRBV5-1 and TRBJ2-2, is KAGVTQTPRYLIKTRGQQVTLSCSPISGHRSVSWYQQTPGQGLQFLFEYFSETQRNKGNFPGRFSGRQFSNSRSEMNVSTLELGDSALYLCASWGTVNTGELFFGEGSRLTVL.

J is TRBJ2-1 and V is TRBV15; 16 nucleotides agree with TRBD2. CDR1 is LNHNV, CDR2 YYDKDF, per germline (reference sequence). V dropped 0 bases and J dropped 6; count of bases not matched to a gene: 14. The CDR3 contains 21 residues. The CDR3 sequence: CATSRDFGTSGRAGAGNEQFF. The CDR3 region has the DNA TGTGCCACCAGCAGAGATTTTGGGACTAGCGGGAGGGCTGGGGCTGGCAATGAGCAGTTCTTC.

The chain combines TRBV15 with TRBJ2-7; D is undetermined. This CDR3 comprises 13 residues. Germline CDR1 reads LNHNV; CDR2 reads YYDKDF (reference sequence). Trimming shortened V by 3 bases and J by 2 bases, and 8 bases separated the two germline ends. In DNA, the CDR3 is TGTGCCACCAGCAGTGTAGGGCCCTACGAGCAGTACTTC. Translated, it gives CATSSVGPYEQYF.

V and J are TRBV29-1 and TRBJ2-4, with D perhaps assigned TRBD1 or TRBD2 (5 bases each). This CDR3 region has 18 residues. V lost 4 bases and J lost 2, with 24 bases in between. Germline CDR1 and CDR2: SQVTM and ANQGSEA. CDR3 protein: CSVAGSPGPLGPKNIQYF. CDR3 DNA: TGCAGCGTTGCGGGAAGTCCGGGACCCCTTGGACCCAAAAACATTCAGTACTTC.

V gene TRBV29-1 combines with J gene TRBJ1-1; D unclear. The CDR3 length is 12 residues. With 5 bases removed from V and 4 bases from J, the gap between germline ends came to 11 bases. Germline V CDR1 and CDR2: SQVTM, ANQGSEA. The CDR3 coding sequence is TGCAGCGTTCTCCGGGGTCGCACTGAAGCTTTCTTT. Encoded protein: CSVLRGRTEAFF.

Concerning this clone: An end of the junction does not agree with germline; a read error may underlie this. The chain links TRBV9 to TRBJ2-5; D perhaps matches TRBD1 (5 bases). The CDR3 covers 15 residues. Germline V gene lookup returns CDR1 SGDLS and CDR2 YYNGEE. CDR3 sequence reads: CASSETTGAQGTQYF. CDR3 nucleotides: TGTGCCAGCAGCGAGACCACAGGCGCTCAAGGGACCCAGTACTTC. Together with reference TRBV9 and TRBJ2-5, the CDR3 gives the full variable domain: DSGVTQTPKHLITATGQRVTLRCSPRSGDLSVYWYQQSLDQGLQFLIQYYNGEERAKGNILERFSAQQFPDLHSELNLSSLELGDSALYFCASSETTGAQGTQYFGPGTRLLVL.

CDR3 DNA: TGTGCCAGCAGCCAGAGGGGGACGGGCACTGAAGCTTTCTTT. Protein product: CASSQRGTGTEAFF. The J gene is TRBJ1-1, the V gene TRBV7-9, with D possibly matching TRBD1 (6 bases). The CDR3 has 14 amino acids. Trimming cost V 5 bases and J 4 bases, with 14 bases left between them. From germline, CDR1 is SEHNR and CDR2 FQNEAQ (reference sequence).

This clone was counted between two and nine times. The chain carries TRBV6-5 and TRBJ2-1; D possibly corresponds to TRBD2 (6 bases). CDR1 and CDR2 from the germline V gene are MNHEY and SVGAGI. Trimming shortened V by 2 bases and J by 0 bases, and 11 bases separated the two germline ends. This CDR3 contains 16 residues. CDR3 region: CASSYQAGSSYNEQFF. CDR3 in DNA: TGTGCCAGCAGTTACCAAGCGGGCAGCTCCTACAATGAGCAGTTCTTC.

This clone was found once. The J gene is TRBJ1-1, the V gene TRBV4-3, with D hard to call. The germline V gene has CDR1 LGHNA and CDR2 YSLEER. The CDR3 runs to 16 residues. V lost 2 bases to trimming and J lost 2 bases, with 15 bases between them. For the CDR3, the DNA is TGCGCCAGCAGCCAACCGACTCGTGACCCCAACACTGAAGCTTTCTTT. Its protein is CASSQPTRDPNTEAFF.

The rearrangement links TRBV7-2 to TRBJ1-1; D gene ambiguous. The CDR3 is made up of 11 amino acids. Trimming pared 1 base from V and 7 bases from J, leaving 4 bases between. Germline CDR1 reads SGHTA; CDR2 reads FQGNSA. CDR3 in DNA: TGTGCCAGCAGCTTAGTGGATGAAGCTTTCTTT. Translated: CASSLVDEAFF.

The count of this clone is one. The chain couples TRBV28 to TRBJ2-1; D gene unclear. Germline V gene data show CDR1 as MDHEN and CDR2 as SYDVKM. There are 12 residues in the CDR3. V dropped 3 bases and J dropped 8 bases, with 8 bases sitting between them. The CDR3 DNA reads as TGTGCCAGCAGTTTTGAGAGCGATGAGCAGTTCTTC. This sequence encodes CASSFESDEQFF.